This T cell receptor beta chain was captured by sequencing in a study of control samples from healthy donors and cancer patients. The germline V gene has CDR1 SGDLS and CDR2 YYNGEE. V was clipped by 0 bases and J by 11 bases, with 18 bases between them. The CDR3 sequence is 15 residues long. A single count supports this clone. The table came from immunoSEQ multiplex PCR; TCRdb's copy has only in-frame clones and leaves some out. The sample lists about 140,000 clones, roughly nine tenths occurring once. The material sequenced was blood. The source of this sequence is a man aged 18-30 years in good health. The rearrangement uses TRBV9 and TRBJ1-5; perhaps TRBD1 as D (5 bases). CDR3 residues: CASSVEDTGGEAQHF. CDR3 bases: TGTGCCAGCAGCGTAGAGGACACGGGGGGAGAAGCCCAGCATTTT.